This T cell receptor beta chain was identified in a study of blood T cell repertoires in COVID-19. Study at large: The samples span acute and convalescent COVID-19 from the United States, Italy and Spain. In each case, the material was cDNA or gDNA derived from T cells, B-cell-depleted T cells, or PBMCs.

Sequencing used immunoSEQ multiplex PCR; TCRdb keeps in-frame clones, though not all of them. The table records 150,000 to 200,000 clones, roughly three quarters of them present only once. Trimming took 1 base from V and 2 from J, leaving 9 bases between them. There are 15 residues in the CDR3. Germline values: CDR1 SGDLS, CDR2 YYNGEE. The sample comprised peripheral blood. V and J are TRBV9 and TRBJ2-2; possible D gene TRBD2, 6 bases. The sequence was collected from a woman in her forties or fifties with active or convalescent COVID-19. The CDR3 sequence: CASSVLASNTGELFF. The CDR3 nucleotides read TGTGCCAGCAGCGTACTAGCGAGTAACACCGGGGAGCTGTTTTTT.